Following are 2 T cell receptor beta chains from one sample sequenced in a study of vaccination effects on CD4 cells after COVID-19. Before sequencing took place, the ViraFEST assay used viral peptide pools to expand antigen-specific CD4+ T cells. Having been cultured for 10 days, the cells underwent CD4+ T cell isolation. Two doses of either BNT162b2 or mRNA-1273 were given to each participant. The antigens for these receptors are not known. This table comes from immunoSEQ multiplex PCR, and its TCRdb copy is limited to in-frame clones, with some not included. The data contain 64,000 or so clones, about 78% of them singletons. Source: CD4+ T cells from PBMCs cultured with HCoV-OC43 spike peptides, taken after COVID-19 vaccination. Subset noted: HCoV-OC43 spike overlapping peptide pool stimulation. The source of these receptors is a human donor who received a COVID-19 vaccine.

V usage is TRBV2 and J usage is TRBJ1-2; unclear D gene. Germline V gives CDR1 SNHLY, CDR2 FYNNEI. This CDR3 is 13 amino acids long. V shed 8 bases and J shed 7 bases, with 17 bases lying between them. CDR3 sequence reads: CASGPSGDSGYTF. The CDR3 nucleotides are TGTGCCAGCGGGCCTTCTGGAGACTCTGGCTACACCTTC.

This clone has more than one count but fewer than ten. V is TRBV6-5 and J is TRBJ2-5, with 9 bases that match TRBD2. The CDR3 loop spans 14 amino acids. From germline, CDR1 is MNHEY and CDR2 SVGAGI. Trimming cost V 5 bases and J 5 bases; bases outside gene matches: 6. The DNA for the CDR3 is TGTGCCAGCAGTCCGGGACTAGCACGGGAGACCCAGTACTTC. Translated: CASSPGLARETQYF.